The T cell receptor (beta chain) described here comes from a study of OX40 agonist ivuxolimab in advanced cancers. The wider study: Partial responses were recorded for three patients, including one with hepatocellular carcinoma and two with cutaneous melanoma.

This clone was detected a few times. Sequencing used immunoSEQ multiplex PCR; TCRdb keeps in-frame clones, though not all of them. The data hold about 70,000 clones, with about three quarters observed a single time. The clonotype originates from an adult with an advanced solid tumor such as melanoma, head and neck, liver or kidney cancer. The material was CD4+ or CD8+ T cells sorted from blood, obtained in a trial of the OX40 agonist ivuxolimab.

Written as DNA, the CDR3 is TGCACCAGCAGCCAAGATGGAGGGTTAGGGCAGCCCCAGCATTTT. Its translation is CTSSQDGGLGQPQHF. The J gene is TRBJ1-5, the V gene TRBV1. TRBV1 is tagged as a pseudogene. CDR3 length: 15 amino acids.